The 14 T cell receptor beta chains given below trace back to one sample, sequenced in a study of blood T cell repertoires in COVID-19. Clones were read by immunoSEQ multiplex PCR, and TCRdb kept only the in-frame ones, dropping some. The table shows about 210,000 clones, with about 91% occurring only once. Sample: peripheral blood. These receptors all come from a woman in her forties with acute or convalescent COVID-19.

The V call is TRBV30, the J call TRBJ2-5; the D gene is possibly TRBD2 (7 bases). The CDR3 consists of 14 residues. V was trimmed by 4 bases and J by 3 bases, leaving 15 bases between them. Germline CDR1 GTSNPN, CDR2 SVGIG (reference sequence). The DNA for the CDR3 is TGTGCCTGGAACCCTGGGGGGGACAAAGAGACCCAGTACTTC. The encoded protein is CAWNPGGDKETQYF.

The chain couples TRBV5-1 to TRBJ2-1; 9 nucleotides match TRBD1. The CDR3 spans 15 residues. The V segment lost 3 bases and the J segment 2 bases; nucleotides outside the gene matches: 3. From germline, CDR1 is SGHRS and CDR2 YFSETQ. The CDR3 nucleotides are TGCGCCAGCAGCTGGGACAGGGACCCCTACAATGAGCAGTTCTTC. Its protein is CASSWDRDPYNEQFF.

For the CDR3, the DNA is TGTGCCATCAGTGAATCCGGACTAGCGGGGTCCGCCGGGGAGCTGTTTTTT. Encoded protein: CAISESGLAGSAGELFF. V and J are TRBV10-3 and TRBJ2-2; 12 bases line up with TRBD2. Germline V lookup: CDR1 ENHRY, CDR2 SYGVKD. The CDR3 contains 17 residues. The V and J ends lost 3 bases and 6 bases, in that order; junction bases with no gene match: 8.

The chain has TRBV14 and TRBJ1-3; D possibly corresponds to TRBD1 (5 bases). Germline CDR1 SGHDN, CDR2 FVKESK. CDR3 size: 16 residues. V lost 0 bases to trimming and J lost 2 bases, with 11 bases between them. CDR3 in amino acids: CASSQDPAGTGNTIYF. The CDR3 DNA sequence: TGTGCCAGCAGCCAAGATCCTGCAGGGACTGGAAACACCATATATTTT.

The gene calls are TRBV12-3 or TRBV12-4 and TRBJ2-2; D is perhaps TRBD1 (6 bases). Trimming pared 6 bases from V and 6 bases from J, leaving 8 bases between. The CDR3 totals 12 residues. The CDR3 protein is CASSYRAGELFF. The CDR3 DNA reads TGTGCCAGCAGCTACAGGGCCGGGGAGCTGTTTTTT.

This clone was observed a handful of times. The chain employs TRBV5-4 and TRBJ1-2; 10 bases map to TRBD1. There are 17 residues in the CDR3. Germline CDR1 and CDR2: SGHNT and YYREEE (reference sequence). The junction had 15 bases not matched to a gene; V was cut back by 4 bases and J by 6 bases. The CDR3 loop is CASSADGTGAEINGYTF. Written as DNA, the CDR3 is TGTGCCAGCAGCGCAGATGGGACAGGGGCTGAGATAAATGGCTACACCTTC.

This chain links TRBV6-5 with TRBJ1-6, with TRBD1 matching over 10 bases. Looked up from germline, CDR1 is MNHEY and CDR2 is SVGAGI. The CDR3 sequence is 14 residues long. V lost 7 bases to trimming and J lost 9 bases; unmatched junction nucleotides: 6. As DNA, the CDR3 is TGTGCCAGCACCCCAGGGACAGGGGCTTCACCCCTCCACTTT. Protein product: CASTPGTGASPLHF.

The J gene is TRBJ2-1, the V gene TRBV14, with D tentatively TRBD2 (5 bases). The V and J ends lost 0 bases and 5 bases respectively, with 11 bases between them. CDR1 SGHDN and CDR2 FVKESK come from the germline V gene. This CDR3 has 15 residues. CDR3 bases: TGTGCCAGCAGCCAAGATAATGACTACCACAATGAGCAGTTCTTC. Its translation is CASSQDNDYHNEQFF.

The rearrangement links TRBV3-1 (or the pseudogene TRBV3-2) to TRBJ1-2; tentative D call: TRBD1 (6 bases). Between the trimmed V and J ends, which lost 4 bases and 7 bases, there was a span of 19 bases. Germline V CDR1 and CDR2: LGHDT, YNNKEL (reference sequence). This CDR3 has 15 amino acids. CDR3 DNA: TGTGCCAGCAGCCGGAACGCAGGGGACCGAGGTGGCTACACCTTC. This codes for CASSRNAGDRGGYTF.

The rearrangement uses TRBV3-1 (or the pseudogene TRBV3-2) and TRBJ2-5, with 9 positions matching TRBD2. The CDR3 is 17 amino acids. CDR1 is LGHDT and CDR2 is YNNKEL in the germline V gene (reference sequence). After removal of 4 bases from V and 4 bases from J, the junction contained 13 bases not matched to a gene. The DNA for the CDR3 is TGTGCCAGCAGCCCCCAAGCTAGCGGGGCACCCGGAGAGACCCAGTACTTC. This sequence encodes CASSPQASGAPGETQYF.

The rearrangement uses TRBV5-4 and TRBJ2-2, with TRBD2 matching over 12 bases. The CDR3 totals 15 residues. Germline values: CDR1 SGHNT, CDR2 YYREEE (reference sequence). With V trimmed by 6 bases and J by 6 bases, 6 bases remained unmatched. The CDR3 loop is CASKLAGGPPGELFF. The CDR3 DNA reads as TGTGCCAGCAAACTAGCGGGGGGTCCCCCCGGGGAGCTGTTTTTT.

Only one count was recorded for this clone. This sequence joins TRBV19 and TRBJ1-3; D uncertain. Germline V gene sequence: CDR1 LNHDA, CDR2 SQIVND (reference sequence). V was shortened by 6 bases and J by 0 bases, with 6 bases between the two germline ends. CDR3 length: 13 amino acids. The CDR3 sequence: CASRVYSGNTIYF. In DNA form, the CDR3 reads TGTGCCAGTAGAGTCTACTCTGGAAACACCATATATTTT.

V usage is TRBV15 and J usage is TRBJ1-3; D not certain. The V and J ends lost 5 bases and 4 bases respectively, with 15 bases between them. The germline V gene has CDR1 LNHNV and CDR2 YYDKDF (reference sequence). The CDR3 runs 15 residues. The CDR3 sequence: CATSGRVTSGNTIYF. The CDR3 nucleotides are TGTGCCACCAGCGGTCGGGTGACGTCCGGAAACACCATATATTTT.

V and J are TRBV11-2 and TRBJ2-2; 8 bases fit TRBD1. Germline V lookup: CDR1 SGHAT, CDR2 FQNNGV. Germline trimming cut 4 bases from V and 1 base from J; bases unmatched to any gene: 5. The length of the CDR3 is 16 residues. DNA for the CDR3: TGTGCCAGCAGCTCCCGGACAGGGAAGAACACCGGGGAGCTGTTTTTT. It is translated as CASSSRTGKNTGELFF.